This T cell receptor (beta chain) is drawn from a study of blood T cell repertoires in COVID-19 (TCRdb year 2020). General notes on the study: Samples from collaborators originated in the United States, Italy and Spain and spanned both the acute and convalescent phases of COVID-19. A freely available public database, intended as a resource for researchers studying the immune response to SARS-CoV-2, is where the repertoires were released. Samples came from the ongoing ImmuneRACE study (first 160 participants) plus 1,254 subjects from 6 global collaborators. Deeply sampled blood TCRbeta repertoires from subjects exposed to, actively infected with, or recovered from COVID-19 were included in the dataset. Sample metadata almost always included a de-identified subject ID, COVID-19 status, age in years and sex. The prospective study material was composed of cDNA or gDNA derived from T cells, B-cell-depleted T cells, or PBMCs. Where available, HLA class I and class II types were taken from metadata supplied by the sample provider and were not determined by assay-based typing.

Whole blood was collected in K2EDTA tubes by collaborating institutions according to the institutions' own protocols. Collaborator samples were shipped for TCRbeta analysis as frozen whole blood, isolated PBMCs, or DNA extracted from either sample type. On this clone itself: The antigen it recognizes is unknown. Base qualities are missing; no much larger clone stands one base away.

TCRbeta CDR3 regions were amplified from genomic DNA using the immunoSEQ Assay, a bias-controlled multiplex PCR. The published analysis was carried out like this. The number of nucleated cells in each sample was estimated from the amplification of reference gene primers within the assay. Sequence reads were collapsed and filtered to measure the absolute abundance of every unique TCRbeta CDR3 rearrangement. For each sample, productive Simpson clonality was calculated as the square root of Simpson's diversity index over productive rearrangements. Entries here come from immuneACCESS through TCRdb and include only in-frame sequences with V and J called. Some clones fail to appear in such tables; in the studies checked, an unresolved V gene covers under half of the shortfall, and the cause of the remainder is unknown. V, J and clone size are taken as reported in that table, and D and trimming were inferred from the DNA itself. The table for this sample lists roughly 49,000 clones; around nine tenths of them were counted only once. The ten most abundant clones make up 6.5% of the sample.

Paper-wide results and their limitations: The quantity of clinical and demographic metadata differed by source and by participant and was supplied without curation.

The CDR1 and CDR2 encoded by the germline V gene (reference sequence) are GTSNPN and SVGIG. The CDR3 runs 11 residues from the cysteine to the phenylalanine. This entry keeps only the CDR3 DNA: 33 bases, framed from base 1. V gives up 4 bases and J gives up 7 bases, and the segment between their germline ends measures 10 bases. The sample consisted of peripheral blood. Recombination connected TRBV30 to TRBJ1-1, with no reliable assignment of the D segment. The TCR was taken from a man between 45 and 60 years old with active COVID-19. The CDR3 protein: CAWNRHVEAFF. The nucleotide sequence reads as follows: TGTGCCTGGAACCGACACGTTGAAGCTTTCTTT.